This is a list of T cell receptor beta chains from one sample in a study of multiple sclerosis patients with progressive multifocal leukoencephalopathy. Here immunoSEQ multiplex PCR was the method, and the copy in TCRdb shows in-frame clones only, minus some. The table lists fewer than 35,000 clones, 70% to 90% of them singletons, with about 1.5% in the top ten. Sequencing used PBMCs. The receptors here all came from a human donor with multiple sclerosis. Both conserved end residues are part of each CDR3. The D gene is left open where the match is weak. Rows may omit the clone size; those that give it use once, few, many or a size class.

J | V | D | size | CDR3 | DNA
TRBJ1-6 | TRBV5-8 | . | . | CASSLGLPNSPLHF | TGTGCCAGCAGCTTAGGACTGCCGAATTCACCCCTCCACTTT
TRBJ2-1 | TRBV7-9 | TRBD2 | . | CASSFLAGLYNEQFF | TGTGCCAGCAGCTTCTTAGCGGGACTATACAATGAGCAGTTCTTC
TRBJ2-7 | TRBV5-6 | . | . | CASSLDDPGYEQYF | TGTGCCAGCAGCTTGGACGATCCGGGCTACGAGCAGTACTTC
TRBJ1-5 | TRBV28 | TRBD1 | . | CASRVRGQGAGQPQHF | TGTGCCAGCAGGGTAAGGGGTCAGGGGGCAGGTCAGCCCCAGCATTTT
TRBJ1-5 | TRBV6-6 | TRBD1 | . | CASRDRANQPQHF | TGTGCCAGTAGGGACAGGGCAAATCAGCCCCAGCATTTT
TRBJ2-7 | TRBV30 | . | . | CAWSGGGGEQYF | TGTGCCTGGAGTGGCGGAGGAGGCGAGCAGTACTTC
TRBJ1-1 | TRBV19 | . | . | CASSGGMNTEAFF | TGTGCCAGTAGTGGGGGAATGAACACTGAAGCTTTCTTT
TRBJ2-3 | TRBV5-1 | . | . | CASSFPTDTQYF | TGCGCCAGCAGCTTTCCTACAGATACGCAGTATTTT
TRBJ2-6 | TRBV4-3 | . | once | CASSQQRGTGANVLTF | TGCGCCAGCAGCCAACAACGGGGTACCGGGGCCAACGTCCTGACTTTC
TRBJ1-2 | TRBV7-2 | . | . | CASSPLGVYGYTF | TGTGCCAGCAGCCCATTGGGGGTCTACGGCTACACCTTC
TRBJ2-1 | TRBV27 | TRBD2 | . | CASSHATSGRSSYNEQFF | TGTGCCAGCAGCCACGCCACTAGCGGGAGGAGCTCCTACAATGAGCAGTTCTTC
TRBJ1-1 | TRBV28 | . | . | CASSPGQNTEAFF | TGTGCCAGCAGTCCAGGGCAGAACACTGAAGCTTTCTTT
TRBJ1-2 | TRBV29-1 | . | . | CSTQIGYGYTF | TGCAGCACACAGATAGGCTATGGCTACACCTTC
TRBJ2-1 | TRBV4-3 | TRBD2 | . | CASSQLAGGGNEQFF | TGCGCCAGCAGCCAACTAGCGGGAGGTGGGAATGAGCAGTTCTTC
TRBJ1-1 | TRBV7-9 | . | . | CASSPGNEAFF | TGTGCCAGCAGCCCCGGGAATGAAGCTTTCTTT
TRBJ1-1 | TRBV18 | . | . | CATHRGLTTLNTEAFF | TGTGCCACCCATCGGGGACTCACTACCTTAAACACTGAAGCTTTCTTT
TRBJ1-1 | TRBV11-2 | TRBD1 | . | CASSRKGADTEAFF | TGTGCCAGCAGCCGGAAGGGGGCGGACACTGAAGCTTTCTTT
TRBJ1-2 | TRBV6-1 | TRBD1 | . | CASRGDRGGYTF | TGTGCCAGCAGGGGGGACAGGGGTGGCTACACCTTC
TRBJ1-1 | TRBV19 | TRBD1 | once | CASSPGQGGTEAFF | TGTGCCAGTAGCCCGGGACAGGGAGGCACTGAAGCTTTCTTT
TRBJ1-5 | TRBV5-5 | . | once | CASSFAQGNQPQHF | TGTGCCAGCAGCTTTGCGCAGGGCAATCAGCCCCAGCATTTT
TRBJ2-1 | TRBV19 | TRBD2 | . | CASSPLAGVSNEQFF | TGTGCCAGTAGTCCTTTAGCGGGAGTTAGCAATGAGCAGTTCTTC
TRBJ1-1 | TRBV6-1 | . | . | CASTQKVRNTEAFF | TGTGCCAGCACCCAAAAGGTCAGGAACACTGAAGCTTTCTTT
TRBJ1-1 | TRBV5-1 | . | . | CASFQGQGGTEAFF | TGCGCCAGCTTCCAGGGTCAGGGTGGCACTGAAGCTTTCTTT
TRBJ2-7 | TRBV7-8 | TRBD1 | . | CASSLGDRVSYEQYF | TGTGCCAGCAGCTTAGGGGACAGGGTCTCCTACGAGCAGTACTTC
TRBJ1-2 | TRBV6-1 | . | once | CASSAGWGSGARSFYGYTF | TGTGCCAGCAGTGCCGGATGGGGGTCGGGGGCCCGGTCATTCTATGGCTACACCTTC
TRBJ1-1 | TRBV6-5 | TRBD1 | . | CASSYSIQGHTEAFF | TGTGCCAGCAGTTACTCGATACAGGGGCACACTGAAGCTTTCTTT
TRBJ2-7 | TRBV4-1 | . | . | CASSQGDSTSYEQYF | TGCGCCAGCAGCCAAGGGGACTCGACCTCCTACGAGCAGTACTTC
TRBJ2-5 | TRBV7-2 | . | few | CASSLRFQETQYF | TGTGCCAGCAGCTTACGTTTCCAAGAGACCCAGTACTTC
TRBJ1-6 | TRBV12-5 | . | . | CASGLDSHSPLHF | TGTGCTAGTGGTTTGGACAGCCATTCACCCCTCCACTTT
TRBJ2-7 | TRBV4-2 | . | . | CASSQDLGQVYEQYF | TGTGCCAGCAGCCAAGATCTTGGGCAGGTCTACGAGCAGTACTTC
TRBJ2-6 | TRBV19 | TRBD1 | . | CASSIMTGVSSGANVLTF | TGTGCCAGTAGTATAATGACAGGGGTCAGCTCTGGGGCCAACGTCCTGACTTTC
TRBJ2-1 | TRBV29-1 | . | . | CSVEAAVVHLDNEQFF | TGCAGCGTTGAAGCGGCGGTAGTGCATTTGGACAATGAGCAGTTCTTC
TRBJ2-3 | TRBV27 | . | . | CASSTPYRTDTQYF | TGTGCCAGCAGTACCCCCTACCGCACAGATACGCAGTATTTT
TRBJ2-4 | TRBV18 | . | . | CASSPWGSENIQYF | TGTGCCAGCTCACCATGGGGGTCGGAAAACATTCAGTACTTC
TRBJ1-2 | TRBV15 | . | few | CATSGGRQWDYGYTF | TGTGCCACCAGCGGAGGGAGACAGTGGGACTATGGCTACACCTTC
TRBJ1-1 | TRBV2 | TRBD1 | once | CASRMGQGTEAFF | TGTGCCAGCAGGATGGGACAGGGGACTGAAGCTTTCTTT